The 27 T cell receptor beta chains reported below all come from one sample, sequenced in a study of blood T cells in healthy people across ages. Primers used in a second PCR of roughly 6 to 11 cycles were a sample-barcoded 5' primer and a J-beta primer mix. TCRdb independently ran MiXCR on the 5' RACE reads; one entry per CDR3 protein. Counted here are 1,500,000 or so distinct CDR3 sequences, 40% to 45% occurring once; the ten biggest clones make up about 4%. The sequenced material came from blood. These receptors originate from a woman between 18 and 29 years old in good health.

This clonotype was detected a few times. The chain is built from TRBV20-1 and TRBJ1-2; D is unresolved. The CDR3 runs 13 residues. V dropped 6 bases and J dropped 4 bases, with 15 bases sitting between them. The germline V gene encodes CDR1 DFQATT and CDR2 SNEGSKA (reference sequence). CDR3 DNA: TGCAGTGCCTACATCGCTTCGACCTATGGCTACACCTTC. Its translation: CSAYIASTYGYTF.

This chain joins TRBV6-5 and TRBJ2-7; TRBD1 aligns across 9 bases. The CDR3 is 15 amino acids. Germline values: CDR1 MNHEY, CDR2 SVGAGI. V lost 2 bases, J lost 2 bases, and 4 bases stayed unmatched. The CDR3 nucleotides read TGTGCCAGCAGTTACCGACAGGGGGTCCCCTACGAGCAGTACTTC. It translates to CASSYRQGVPYEQYF.

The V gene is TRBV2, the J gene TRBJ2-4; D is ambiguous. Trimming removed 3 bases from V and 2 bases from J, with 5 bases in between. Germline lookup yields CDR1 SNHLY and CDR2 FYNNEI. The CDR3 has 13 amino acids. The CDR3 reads CASSDSPKNIQYF. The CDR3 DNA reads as TGTGCCAGCAGTGACAGCCCCAAAAACATTCAGTACTTC.

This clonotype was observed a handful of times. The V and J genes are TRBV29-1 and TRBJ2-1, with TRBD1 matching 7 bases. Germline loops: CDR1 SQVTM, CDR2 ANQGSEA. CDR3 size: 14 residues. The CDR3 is CNVPGRDRYNEQFF. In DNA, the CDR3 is TGCAACGTCCCCGGCCGGGACAGATACAATGAGCAGTTCTTC.

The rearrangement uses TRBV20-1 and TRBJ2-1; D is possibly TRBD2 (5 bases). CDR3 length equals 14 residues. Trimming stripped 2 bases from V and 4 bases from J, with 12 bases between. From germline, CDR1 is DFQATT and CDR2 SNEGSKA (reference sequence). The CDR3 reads CSARHDRGYNEQFF. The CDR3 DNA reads TGCAGTGCTAGACATGATCGGGGATACAATGAGCAGTTCTTC.

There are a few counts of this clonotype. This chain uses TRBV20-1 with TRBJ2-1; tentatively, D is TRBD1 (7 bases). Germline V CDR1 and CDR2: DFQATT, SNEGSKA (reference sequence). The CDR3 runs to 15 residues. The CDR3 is CSPQGGPNSYNEQFF. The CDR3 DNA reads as TGCAGCCCGCAGGGGGGCCCCAACTCCTACAATGAGCAGTTCTTC.

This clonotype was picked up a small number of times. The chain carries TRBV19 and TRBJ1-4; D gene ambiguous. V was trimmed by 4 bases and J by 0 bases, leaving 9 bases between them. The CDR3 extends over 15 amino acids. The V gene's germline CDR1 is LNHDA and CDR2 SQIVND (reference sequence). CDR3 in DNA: TGTGCCAGTAGTAAAAAGGCCTCAACTAATGAAAAACTGTTTTTT. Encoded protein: CASSKKASTNEKLFF.

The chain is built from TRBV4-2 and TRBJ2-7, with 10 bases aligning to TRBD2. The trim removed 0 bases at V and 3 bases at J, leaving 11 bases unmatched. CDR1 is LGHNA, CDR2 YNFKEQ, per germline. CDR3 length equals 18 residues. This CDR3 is CASSQDSPFRLAGYEQYF. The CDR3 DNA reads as TGTGCCAGCAGCCAAGATTCCCCCTTTCGACTAGCGGGCTACGAGCAGTACTTC.

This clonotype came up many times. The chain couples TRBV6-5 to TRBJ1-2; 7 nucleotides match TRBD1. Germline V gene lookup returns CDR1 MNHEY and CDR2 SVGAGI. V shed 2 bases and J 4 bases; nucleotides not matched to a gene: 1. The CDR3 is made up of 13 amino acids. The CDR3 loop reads CASSYEGAYGYTF. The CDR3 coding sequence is TGTGCCAGCAGTTACGAGGGGGCCTATGGCTACACCTTC.

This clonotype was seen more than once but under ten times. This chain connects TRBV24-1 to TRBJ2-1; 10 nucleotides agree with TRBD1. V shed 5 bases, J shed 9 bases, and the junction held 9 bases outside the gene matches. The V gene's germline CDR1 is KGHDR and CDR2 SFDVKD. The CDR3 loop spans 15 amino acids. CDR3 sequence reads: CATSGVRQGAGEQFF. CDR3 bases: TGTGCCACCAGTGGCGTGAGACAGGGGGCCGGTGAGCAGTTCTTC.

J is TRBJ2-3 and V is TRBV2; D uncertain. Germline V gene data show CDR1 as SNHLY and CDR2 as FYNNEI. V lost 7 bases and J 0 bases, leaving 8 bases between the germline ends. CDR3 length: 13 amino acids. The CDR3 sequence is CASTRASTDTQYF. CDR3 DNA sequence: TGTGCCAGCACCCGGGCTAGCACAGATACGCAGTATTTT.

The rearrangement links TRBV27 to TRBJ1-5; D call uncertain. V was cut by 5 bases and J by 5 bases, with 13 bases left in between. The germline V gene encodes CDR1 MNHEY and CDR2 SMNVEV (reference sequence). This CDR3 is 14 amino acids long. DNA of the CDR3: TGTGCCAGCAGTCCCTCGACCGTCCATCAGCCCCAGCATTTT. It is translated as CASSPSTVHQPQHF.

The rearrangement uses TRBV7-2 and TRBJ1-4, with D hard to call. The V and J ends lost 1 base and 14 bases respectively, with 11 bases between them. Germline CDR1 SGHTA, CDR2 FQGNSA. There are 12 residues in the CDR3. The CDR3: CASSLVGCGLFF. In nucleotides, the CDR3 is TGTGCCAGCAGCTTAGTAGGCTGTGGGCTGTTTTTT.

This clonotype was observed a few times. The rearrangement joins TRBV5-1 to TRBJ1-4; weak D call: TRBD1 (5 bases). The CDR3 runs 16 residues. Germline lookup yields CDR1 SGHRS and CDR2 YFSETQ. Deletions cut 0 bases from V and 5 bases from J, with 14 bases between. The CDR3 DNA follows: TGCGCCAGCAGCTTGGGACAGTCAGGAAGCAATGAAAAACTGTTTTTT. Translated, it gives CASSLGQSGSNEKLFF.

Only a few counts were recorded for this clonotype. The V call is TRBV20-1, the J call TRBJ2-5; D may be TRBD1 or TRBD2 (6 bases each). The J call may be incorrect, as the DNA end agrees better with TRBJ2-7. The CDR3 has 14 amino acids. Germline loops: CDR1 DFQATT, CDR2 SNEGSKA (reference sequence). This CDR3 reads CSAPNSRGRYEQYF. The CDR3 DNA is TGCAGTGCTCCGAACTCCCGGGGGCGGTACGAGCAGTACTTC.

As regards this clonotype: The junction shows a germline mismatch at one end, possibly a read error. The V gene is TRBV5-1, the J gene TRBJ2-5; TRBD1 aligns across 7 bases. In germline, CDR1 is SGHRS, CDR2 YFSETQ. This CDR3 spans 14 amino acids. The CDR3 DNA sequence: TGCGCCGGCAGCTTGGGGACAGTCCAAGAGACCCAGTACTTC. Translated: CAGSLGTVQETQYF.

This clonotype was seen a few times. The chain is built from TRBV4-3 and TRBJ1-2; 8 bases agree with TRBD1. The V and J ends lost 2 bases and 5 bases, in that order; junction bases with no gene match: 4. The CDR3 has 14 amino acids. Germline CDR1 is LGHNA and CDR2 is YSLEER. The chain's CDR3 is CASSQYRGGYGYTF. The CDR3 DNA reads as TGCGCCAGCAGCCAATACAGGGGGGGATATGGCTACACCTTC.

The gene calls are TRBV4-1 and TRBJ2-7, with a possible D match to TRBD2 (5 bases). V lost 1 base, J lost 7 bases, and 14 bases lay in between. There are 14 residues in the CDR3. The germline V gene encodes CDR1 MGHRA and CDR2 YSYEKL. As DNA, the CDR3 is TGCGCCAGCAGCCAAGTGTTGCCCGGGGATGAGCAGTACTTC. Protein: CASSQVLPGDEQYF.

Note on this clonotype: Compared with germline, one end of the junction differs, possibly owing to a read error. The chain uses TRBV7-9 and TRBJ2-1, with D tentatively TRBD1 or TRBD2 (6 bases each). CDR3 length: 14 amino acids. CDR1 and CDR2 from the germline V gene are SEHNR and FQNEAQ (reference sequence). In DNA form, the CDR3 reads TGTGCCAGCAGCTTAATGGGGGGCAACAACGAGCAGTTCTTC. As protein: CASSLMGGNNEQFF.

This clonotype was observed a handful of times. The CDR3 DNA reads TGTGCCAGCAGCCTCGTGTCAGGGTTCAACAATGAGCAGTACTTC. Translation: CASSLVSGFNNEQYF. The V gene is TRBV12-3 or TRBV12-4, the J gene TRBJ2-1; tentatively, D is TRBD1 (5 bases). Matching the DNA end better, TRBJ2-7 makes the J call doubtful. CDR3 length: 15 residues.

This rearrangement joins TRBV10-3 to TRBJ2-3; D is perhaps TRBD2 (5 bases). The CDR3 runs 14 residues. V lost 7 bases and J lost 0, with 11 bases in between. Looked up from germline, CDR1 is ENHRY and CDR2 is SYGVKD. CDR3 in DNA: TGTGCCATCACGAACGGGGATAGCACAGATACGCAGTATTTT. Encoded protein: CAITNGDSTDTQYF.

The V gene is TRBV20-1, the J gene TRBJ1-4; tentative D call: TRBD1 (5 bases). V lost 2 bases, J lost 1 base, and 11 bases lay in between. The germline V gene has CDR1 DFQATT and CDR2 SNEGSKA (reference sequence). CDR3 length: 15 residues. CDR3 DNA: TGCAGTGCTAGAAAGGGGATACTAACTAATGAAAAACTGTTTTTT. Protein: CSARKGILTNEKLFF.

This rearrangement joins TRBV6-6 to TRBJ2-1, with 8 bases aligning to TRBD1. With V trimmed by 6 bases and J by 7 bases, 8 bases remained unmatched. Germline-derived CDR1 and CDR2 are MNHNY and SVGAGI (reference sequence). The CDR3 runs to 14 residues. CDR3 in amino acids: CASREDRVGNEQFF. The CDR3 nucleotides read TGTGCCAGCAGGGAGGACAGGGTAGGGAATGAGCAGTTCTTC.

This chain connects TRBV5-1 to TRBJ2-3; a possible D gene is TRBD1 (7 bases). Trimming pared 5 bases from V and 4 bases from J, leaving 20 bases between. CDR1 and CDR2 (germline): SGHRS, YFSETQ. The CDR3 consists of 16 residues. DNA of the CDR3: TGCGCCAGCAGTTTTCTCGTGACAGGGAGGCCAGATACGCAGTATTTT. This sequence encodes CASSFLVTGRPDTQYF.

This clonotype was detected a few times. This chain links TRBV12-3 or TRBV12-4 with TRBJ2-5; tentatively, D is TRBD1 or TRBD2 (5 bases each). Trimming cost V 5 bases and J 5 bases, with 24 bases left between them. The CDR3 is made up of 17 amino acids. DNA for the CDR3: TGTGCCAGCAGTCCGGGACGTGAGTGGGAACTTTCTGAGACCCAGTACTTC. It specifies CASSPGREWELSETQYF.

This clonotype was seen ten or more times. DNA for the CDR3: TGTGCCAGCAGTTTGGGACTAGAGTTAAATGAGCAGTTCTTC. It specifies CASSLGLELNEQFF. This chain joins TRBV27 and TRBJ2-1; 8 nucleotides align to TRBD2. The germline CDR1 and CDR2 sequences are MNHEY and SMNVEV (reference sequence). The CDR3 loop spans 14 amino acids. J was trimmed by 7 bases and V by 3 bases; bases with no gene match: 5.

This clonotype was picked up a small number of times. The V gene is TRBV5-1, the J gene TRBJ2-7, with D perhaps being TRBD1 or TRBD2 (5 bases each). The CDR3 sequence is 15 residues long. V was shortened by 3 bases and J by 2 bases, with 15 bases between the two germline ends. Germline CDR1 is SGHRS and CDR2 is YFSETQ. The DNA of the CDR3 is TGCGCCAGCAGCTCCCGGGGCGCTGGGGCCTACGAGCAGTACTTC. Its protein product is CASSSRGAGAYEQYF.